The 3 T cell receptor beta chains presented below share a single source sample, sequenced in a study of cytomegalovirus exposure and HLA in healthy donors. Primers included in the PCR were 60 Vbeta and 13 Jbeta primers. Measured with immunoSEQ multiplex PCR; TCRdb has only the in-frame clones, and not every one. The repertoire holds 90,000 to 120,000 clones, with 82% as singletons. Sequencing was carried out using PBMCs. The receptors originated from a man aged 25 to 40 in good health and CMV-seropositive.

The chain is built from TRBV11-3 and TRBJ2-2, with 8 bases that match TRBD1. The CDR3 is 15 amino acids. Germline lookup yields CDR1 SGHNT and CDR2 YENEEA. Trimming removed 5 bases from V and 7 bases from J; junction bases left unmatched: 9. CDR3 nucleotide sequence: TGTGCCAGCAGCCCCAGACAGGGGAATGTCGGGGAGCTGTTTTTT. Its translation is CASSPRQGNVGELFF. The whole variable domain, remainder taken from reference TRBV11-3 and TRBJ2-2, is EAGVVQSPRYKIIEKKQPVAFWCNPISGHNTLYWYLQNLGQGPELLIRYENEEAVDDSQLPKDRFSAERLKGVDSTLKIQPAELGDSAVYLCASSPRQGNVGELFFGEGSRLTVL.

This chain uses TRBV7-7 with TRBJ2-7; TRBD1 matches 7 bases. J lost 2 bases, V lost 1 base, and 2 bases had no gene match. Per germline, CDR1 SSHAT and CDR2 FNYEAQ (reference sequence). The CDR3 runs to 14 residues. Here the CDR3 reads CASSLEGGAYEQYF. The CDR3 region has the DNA TGTGCCAGCAGCTTAGAAGGGGGCGCCTACGAGCAGTACTTC.

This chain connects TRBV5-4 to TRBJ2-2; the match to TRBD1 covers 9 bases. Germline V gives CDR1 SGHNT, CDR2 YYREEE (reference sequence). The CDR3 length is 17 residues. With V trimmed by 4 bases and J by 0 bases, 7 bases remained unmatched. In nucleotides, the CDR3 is TGTGCCAGCAGCCTGGGGGGACAGGGACCGAACACCGGGGAGCTGTTTTTT. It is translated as CASSLGGQGPNTGELFF.